A selection of T cell receptor beta chains follows, all from one sample in a study of CD8 T cells in Susac syndrome. TCRdb used MiXCR to reprocess the immunoSEQ multiplex PCR reads, holding one entry per CDR3 protein. Of over 65,000 distinct CDR3 sequences listed, around 93% are singletons. The sequenced material came from CD4+ T cells from PBMCs. These receptors were collected from a human donor with Susac syndrome. Each CDR3 is given with its conserved first and last residue.

j_call | v_call | cdr3_aa
TRBJ2-7 | TRBV20-1 | CSARTQRAPYEQYF
TRBJ2-7 | TRBV6-1 | CATRRDTYEQYF
TRBJ1-1 | TRBV3-1 | CASSQEENRGNTEAFF
TRBJ1-2 | TRBV30 | CAWSLGINYGYTF
TRBJ1-2 | TRBV6-5 | CASTGTAGGYTF
TRBJ2-7 | TRBV3-1 | CASSQKGNYEQYF
TRBJ1-1 | TRBV5-1 | CASSPQENTEAFF
TRBJ2-5 | TRBV12-3/TRBV12-4 | CASSRGTVIQETQYF
TRBJ2-3 | TRBV7-8 | CASSSVLGTDTQYF
TRBJ1-6 | TRBV4-1 | CASSQRKEDNSPLHF
TRBJ1-5 | TRBV20-1 | CSAAGGVHYQPQHF
TRBJ1-2 | TRBV20-1 | CSAGIQGLWGYTF
TRBJ2-3 | TRBV30 | CAWSYRDTDTQYF
TRBJ2-5 | TRBV3-1 | CASSQDSFGGTQYF
TRBJ1-5 | TRBV7-8 | CASSWDSNQPQHF
TRBJ2-1 | TRBV7-3 | CASSGGTPGEQFF
TRBJ2-1 | TRBV28 | CASRFRAGPYNEQFF
TRBJ2-3 | TRBV13 | CASSLPTTVREGEASTDTQYF
TRBJ1-2 | TRBV4-1 | CASSQGFEGSRSNYGYTF
TRBJ2-1 | TRBV19 | CASSMGGSPYNEQFF
TRBJ2-7 | TRBV18 | CASSPRYRAQYF
TRBJ2-3 | TRBV7-2 | CASSLERVGTDTQYF
TRBJ2-5 | TRBV7-2 | CASSLVGQETQYF
TRBJ1-2 | TRBV7-2 | CASSPRGGDSANYGYTF
TRBJ1-6 | TRBV14 | CASSAGQGAASPLHF
TRBJ2-5 | TRBV7-2 | CASSPGPIQETQYF
TRBJ1-1 | TRBV7-2 | CASSSYGAAEAFF
TRBJ2-1 | TRBV14 | CASGPGRQGWDNEQFF
TRBJ2-3 | TRBV9 | CASSVGHFFTDTQYF
TRBJ2-5 | TRBV7-9 | CASRTGKRETQYF
TRBJ2-5 | TRBV5-1 | CASSLPRDRGYETQYF
TRBJ2-1 | TRBV11-1 | CASSTGLAGVLYNEQFF
TRBJ2-2 | TRBV7-2 | CASIRQPGGSGELFF
TRBJ2-7 | TRBV20-1 | CSSRDRGLSSYEQYF
TRBJ2-5 | TRBV7-2 | CASSLEPSGGTQYF
TRBJ1-5 | TRBV7-9 | CASSPPGVGPQHF
TRBJ2-3 | TRBV20-1 | CSASGTSGRGLTDTQYF
TRBJ2-7 | TRBV19 | CASTAYSHEQYF
TRBJ2-2 | TRBV18 | CASSPTGLAGGPGELFF
TRBJ2-3 | TRBV3-1 | CASSQGPSGPDTQYF
TRBJ2-1 | TRBV14 | CASSQIQGIGQFF
TRBJ1-3 | TRBV27 | CASGSLQGGYAGNTIYF
TRBJ2-7 | TRBV20-1 | CSAVAGGREQYF
TRBJ1-6 | TRBV5-1 | CASSLGGEGNSPLHF
TRBJ2-1 | TRBV6-2/TRBV6-3 | CASSYFSGIRNEQFF
TRBJ2-7 | TRBV20-1 | CSARDGLAIYEQYF
TRBJ1-1 | TRBV5-4 | CASSLGQGGREAFF
TRBJ1-3 | TRBV11-2 | CASSLTTVSGTGNTIYF
TRBJ2-5 | TRBV29-1 | CSVGHILQETQYF
TRBJ2-5 | TRBV6-1 | CASSPPPGHQETQYF
TRBJ2-1 | TRBV12-3/TRBV12-4 | CASARPRLAGGSYNEQFF